This T cell receptor beta chain was recorded in a study of cytomegalovirus exposure and HLA in healthy donors. Study-wide results and limits: Overall, some 160 TCR beta chains were annotated as cytomegalovirus-associated.

Regarding this clone: Its antigen is unidentified.

V lost 6 bases and J lost 9, with 8 bases in between. The V gene's germline CDR1 is SEHNR and CDR2 FQNEAQ (reference sequence). The CDR3 totals 10 residues. The PCR ran on 60 Vbeta and 13 Jbeta primers. Libraries were prepared by immunoSEQ multiplex PCR; TCRdb keeps only in-frame clonotypes and omits some of them. The profile covers 84,000 or so clones, with approximately 79% appearing a single time and roughly 13% taken by the ten largest. The clonotype originates from a human donor in good health. Sequencing was done on a sample of PBMCs. The chain carries TRBV7-9 and TRBJ1-1; D call uncertain. DNA for the CDR3: TGTGCCAGCAGGGTAGAAAAAGCTTTCTTT. It is translated as CASRVEKAFF.